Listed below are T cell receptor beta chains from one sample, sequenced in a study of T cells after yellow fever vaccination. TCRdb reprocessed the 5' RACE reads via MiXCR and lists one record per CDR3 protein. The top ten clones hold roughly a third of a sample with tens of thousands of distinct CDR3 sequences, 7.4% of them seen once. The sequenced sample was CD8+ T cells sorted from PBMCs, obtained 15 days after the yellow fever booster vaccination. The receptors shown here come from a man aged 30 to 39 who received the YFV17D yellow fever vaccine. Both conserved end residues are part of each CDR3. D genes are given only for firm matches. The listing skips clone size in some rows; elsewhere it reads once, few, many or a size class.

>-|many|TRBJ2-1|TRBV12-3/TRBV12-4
TGTGCCAGCACCCCAAAGTTGGTCAATGAGCAGTTCTTC
CASTPKLVNEQFF
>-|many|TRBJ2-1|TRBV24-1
TGTGCCACCAGTGATGCATCCCTGGCGGGCCCGACCTACAATGAGCAGTTCTTC
CATSDASLAGPTYNEQFF
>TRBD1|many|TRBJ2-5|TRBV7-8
TGTGCCAGCAGCCATCACCCGGGACAGGGGGCGCGGGAGACCCAGTACTTC
CASSHHPGQGARETQYF
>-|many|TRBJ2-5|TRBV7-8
TGTGCCAGCAGCTTTTCGGGGGAGACCCAGTACTTC
CASSFSGETQYF
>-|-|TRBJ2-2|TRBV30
TGTGCCTGGGTAAAACAGGAAAACAGCGGGGAGCTGTTTTTT
CAWVKQENSGELFF
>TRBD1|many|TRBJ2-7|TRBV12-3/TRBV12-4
TGTGCCAGCAGTTCCGGGGACAGGGGGCTATGGTACGAGCAGTACTTC
CASSSGDRGLWYEQYF
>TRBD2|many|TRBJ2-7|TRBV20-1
TGCAGTGCTAGAGTTTCCCTAGCGGAAGCCTACGAGCAGTACTTC
CSARVSLAEAYEQYF
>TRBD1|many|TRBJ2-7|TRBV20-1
TGCAGTGCTAGAGCCCCGGACAGGGGCTACGAGCAGTACTTC
CSARAPDRGYEQYF
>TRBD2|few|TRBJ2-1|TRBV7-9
TGTGCCAGCAGCGGTGAACTAGCGGGAGCCCCCAATGAGCAGTTCTTC
CASSGELAGAPNEQFF
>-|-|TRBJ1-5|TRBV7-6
TGTGCCAGCAGCTCTAAGGGACAGCCCCAGCATTTT
CASSSKGQPQHF
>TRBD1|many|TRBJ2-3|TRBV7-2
TGTGCCAGCAGCCCCGCGGACAGGGAGTATACGCAGTATTTT
CASSPADREYTQYF
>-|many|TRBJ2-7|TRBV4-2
TGTGCCAGCAGCCAAGAAGGGAGCTACGAGCAGTACTTC
CASSQEGSYEQYF
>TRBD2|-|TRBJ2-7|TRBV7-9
TGTGCCAGCAGCCCGGCAATCAGCGGGGGAGCCTACGAGCAGTACTTC
CASSPAISGGAYEQYF
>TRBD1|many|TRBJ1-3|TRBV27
TGTGCCAGCGGATCAACAGGGGGCAGGTCTGGAAACACCATATATTTT
CASGSTGGRSGNTIYF
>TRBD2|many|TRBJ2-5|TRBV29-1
TGCAGCGTCTCGGGACTAGCACCCCAAGAGACCCAGTACTTC
CSVSGLAPQETQYF
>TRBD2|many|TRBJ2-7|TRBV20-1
TGCAGTGCTAGAGATGGTCCTAGCGGAACCTACGAGCAGTACTTC
CSARDGPSGTYEQYF
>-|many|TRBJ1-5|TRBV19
TGTGCCAGTAGTTTTAGAACCCATCAGCCCCAGCATTTT
CASSFRTHQPQHF
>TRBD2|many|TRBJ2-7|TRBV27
TGTGCCAGCAGTTTTGGCGGGAGTAGGGAGCAGTACTTC
CASSFGGSREQYF
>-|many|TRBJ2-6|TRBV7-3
TGTGCCAGCAGCTTTTACCCGTCTGGGGCCAACGTCCTGACTTTC
CASSFYPSGANVLTF
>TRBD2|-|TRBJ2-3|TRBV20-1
TGCTGTGCTAGAGGCCTTCCGGGACTAGCGGGACTCCCACACTCAGATACGCAGTATTTT
CCARGLPGLAGLPHSDTQYF
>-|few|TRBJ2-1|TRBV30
TGTGCCTGGAGTGACTCCGGTTACAATGAGCAGTTCTTC
CAWSDSGYNEQFF
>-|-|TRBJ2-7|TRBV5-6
TGTGCCAGCAGCCCGGGGTTGCTCGGCTACGAGCAGTACTTC
CASSPGLLGYEQYF
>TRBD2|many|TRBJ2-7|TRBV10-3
TGTGCCATCCGAGCGGGAGACTCCTACGAGCAGTACTTC
CAIRAGDSYEQYF
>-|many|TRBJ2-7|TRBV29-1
TGCAGCGTTGTGCCAGCTCCCCTCCACGAGCAGTACTTC
CSVVPAPLHEQYF
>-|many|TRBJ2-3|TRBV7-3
TGTGCCAGCAGCCAAGATTCAAACACAGATACGCAGTATTTT
CASSQDSNTDTQYF
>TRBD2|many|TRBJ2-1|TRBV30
TGTGCCTGGAGTGTACGGCTCGCTAGCGGAGCCTACAATGAGCAGTTCTTC
CAWSVRLASGAYNEQFF
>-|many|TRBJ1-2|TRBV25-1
TGTGCCAGCAGTGAATGGGAGGAAGGAGGCAGCTACACCTTC
CASSEWEEGGSYTF
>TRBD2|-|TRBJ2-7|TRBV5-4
TGTGCCAGCAGCTTTAAGCTATCCCGGGGGGACGAGCAGTACTTC
CASSFKLSRGDEQYF
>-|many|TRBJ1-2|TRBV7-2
TGTGCCAGCAGCTTCCTAGCAGGGAATGGCTACACCTTC
CASSFLAGNGYTF
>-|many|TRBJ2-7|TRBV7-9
TGTGCCAGCAGCCCCCATACGGGGGCGAGGGGCTACGAGCAGTACTTC
CASSPHTGARGYEQYF
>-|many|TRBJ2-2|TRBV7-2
TGTGCCAGCAGCTTAAATCCACAGCTGGAGCTGTTTTTT
CASSLNPQLELFF
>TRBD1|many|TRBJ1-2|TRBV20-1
TGCAGTGCTAGAACCGGGACAGCCTATGGCTACACCTTC
CSARTGTAYGYTF
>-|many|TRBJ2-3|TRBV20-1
TGCAGTGCCTCGGGACCTAGCACAGATACGCAGTATTTT
CSASGPSTDTQYF
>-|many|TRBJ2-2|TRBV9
TGTGCCAGCAGCGTAGGTAGCGGGAACACCGGGGAGCTGTTTTTT
CASSVGSGNTGELFF
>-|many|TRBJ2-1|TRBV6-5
TGTGCCAGCAGCGGGACCGAAAGCTCCTACAATGAGCAGTTCTTC
CASSGTESSYNEQFF
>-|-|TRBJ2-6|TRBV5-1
TGCGCCAGCAGCTTGGACGGGACTGGGGCCAACGTCCTGACTTTC
CASSLDGTGANVLTF
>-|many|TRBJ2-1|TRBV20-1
TGCAGTGCCAACCCCGGGAGCTACAATGAGCAGTTCTTC
CSANPGSYNEQFF
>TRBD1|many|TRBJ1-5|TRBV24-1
TGTGCCACCAGTGATGCCGGGGGACAGGGGAATCAGCCCCAGCATTTT
CATSDAGGQGNQPQHF
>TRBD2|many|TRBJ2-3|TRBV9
TGTGCCAGCAGCGGACTACGGCGGGAGATTCAGTTCCCAGATACGCAGTATTTT
CASSGLRREIQFPDTQYF
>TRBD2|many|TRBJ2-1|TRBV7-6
TGTGCCAGCAGTCCGCTAGCGGGAGAGGACAATGAGCAGTTCTTC
CASSPLAGEDNEQFF
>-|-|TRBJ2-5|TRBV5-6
TGTGCCAGCAGCCCCGGGGGTGGCAGGGAGACCCAGTACTTC
CASSPGGGRETQYF
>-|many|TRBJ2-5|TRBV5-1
TGCGCCAGCAGCCCGGGCCCAGGGATTTCACCCTATCAAGAGACCCAGTACTTC
CASSPGPGISPYQETQYF
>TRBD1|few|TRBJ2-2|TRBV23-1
TGCGCCAGCAGCCTCAGGGGACAGGGGTACACCGGGGAGCTGTTTTTT
CASSLRGQGYTGELFF
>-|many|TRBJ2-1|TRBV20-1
TGCAGTGCTTATAGCGTTAGCTCCTACAATGAGCAGTTCTTC
CSAYSVSSYNEQFF
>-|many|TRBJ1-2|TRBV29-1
TGCAGCGTCATCCGGCAGGGGTCCTATGGCTACACCTTC
CSVIRQGSYGYTF
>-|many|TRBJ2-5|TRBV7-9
TGTGCCAGCAGCTTATACCAAGAGACCCAGTACTTC
CASSLYQETQYF
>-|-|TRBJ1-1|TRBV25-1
TGTGCCAGCAGTGGACCGGGGAACACTGAAGCTTTCTTT
CASSGPGNTEAFF
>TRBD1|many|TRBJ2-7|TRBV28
TGTGCCACCTCACCTTACAGGGGGGAGAGCTCCTACGAGCAGTACTTC
CATSPYRGESSYEQYF
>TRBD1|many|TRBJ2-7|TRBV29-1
TGCAGCGTTGAAATAAAGGGACAGCCCTACGAGCAGTACTTC
CSVEIKGQPYEQYF
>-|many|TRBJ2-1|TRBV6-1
TGTGCCAGCGGTGCCGGAACAGAGGTGTACAATGAGCAGTTCTTC
CASGAGTEVYNEQFF
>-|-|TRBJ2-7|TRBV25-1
TGTGCCAGCAGTGAATACTACGAACCCTACGAGCAGTACTTC
CASSEYYEPYEQYF
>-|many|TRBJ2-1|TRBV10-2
TGCGCCAGCAGGGGGGTCCGGGACACAGCCTACAATGAGCAGTTCTTC
CASRGVRDTAYNEQFF
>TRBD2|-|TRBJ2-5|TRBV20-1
TGCAGTGCTAGTGGATCCCGGACTAGCGGAAAAGAGACCCAGTACTTC
CSASGSRTSGKETQYF
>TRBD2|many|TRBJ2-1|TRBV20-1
TGCAGTGCTAGGCAGGGACTAGCGTCCTACAATGAGCAGTTCTTC
CSARQGLASYNEQFF
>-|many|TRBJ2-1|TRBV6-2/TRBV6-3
TGTGCCAGCAGTTACCCCGAAATTGAGCAGTTCTTC
CASSYPEIEQFF
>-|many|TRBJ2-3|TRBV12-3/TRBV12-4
TGTGCCAGCAGTCAATCCGGGACTCCGCACACAGATACGCAGTATTTT
CASSQSGTPHTDTQYF